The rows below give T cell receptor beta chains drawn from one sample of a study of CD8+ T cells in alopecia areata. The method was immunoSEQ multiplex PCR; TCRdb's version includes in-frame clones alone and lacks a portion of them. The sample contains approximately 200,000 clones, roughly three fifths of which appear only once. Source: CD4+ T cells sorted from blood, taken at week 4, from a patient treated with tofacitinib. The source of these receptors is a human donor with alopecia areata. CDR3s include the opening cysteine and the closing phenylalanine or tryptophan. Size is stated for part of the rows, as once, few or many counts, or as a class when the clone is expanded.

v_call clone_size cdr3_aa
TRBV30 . CAGLQGLVGELFF
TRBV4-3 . CASSRDRENYGYTF
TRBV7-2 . CASSLETRGGYTF
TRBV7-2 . CASSLGRADTQYF
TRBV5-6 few CASSRRGGDTEAFF
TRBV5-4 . CASSSPPNPEGRNEQFF
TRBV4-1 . CASSQVGRSYEQYF
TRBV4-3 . CASSRATRQNYEQYF
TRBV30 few CACLLGQWAEAFF
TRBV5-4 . CASSLGPPQGYNSPLHF
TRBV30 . CAWNRLAGQETQYF
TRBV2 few CASSQETQYF
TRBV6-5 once CASSSDRGLGYTF
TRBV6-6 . CASSYKETQYF
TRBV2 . CASDEFRATEAFF
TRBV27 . CASSLYGRGVHTEAFF
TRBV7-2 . CASSLVWAGGLETQYF
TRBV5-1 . CASAALHQETQYF
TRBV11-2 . CASSFTTDTQYF
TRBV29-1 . CSVRDRGGYGYTF
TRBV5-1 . CASSLGGTDGNEQFF
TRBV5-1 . CASSLRGTEETQYF
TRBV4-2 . CASSFRTSGGFDEQFF
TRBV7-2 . CASSFQRGPYEQYF
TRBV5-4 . CASTEQGVGNEQFF
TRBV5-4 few CASSLGNAGDLTYNEQFF
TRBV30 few CAWSAGAGQYF
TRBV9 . CASSVEGGSYEQYF
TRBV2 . CASSDRGNYGYTF
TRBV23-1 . CASSHAGNQPQHF
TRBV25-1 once CASSETGVRTEAFF
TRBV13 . CASSQSTGTGDGYTF
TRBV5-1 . CASSSEAGRETQYF
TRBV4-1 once CASSLLRGERQYF
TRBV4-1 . CASSHPDGSEAFF
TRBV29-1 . CSGGQMNTEAFF
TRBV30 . CAWSVWGIEKLFF
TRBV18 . CASSDGAGNQPQHF
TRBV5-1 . CASSLAVSGANVLTF
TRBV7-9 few CASRLEGGAKNIQYF
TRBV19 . CASTGGSSYNSPLHF